These T cell receptor beta chains were read from a single sample in a study of T cell changes during pregnancy in multiple sclerosis. Assay used: immunoSEQ multiplex PCR; TCRdb lists only in-frame clones, some missing. The sample includes about 53,000 clones, around 90% seen only once; the top ten take less than 0.6%. This material consisted of CD4+ T cells from peripheral blood mononuclear cells, taken in the third trimester of pregnancy. The receptors here all came from a female donor with multiple sclerosis, enrolled in a pregnancy study. The CDR3 runs from the conserved cysteine through the conserved F or W. D genes are given only for firm matches. Only some rows state a clone size, as once, few, many or a class for expanded clones.

J gene: TRBJ1-2
clone size: .
D gene: .
V gene: TRBV6-5
CDR3 DNA: TGTGCCAGCAGTTACCGAGGACAGTTCTATGGCTACACCTTC
CDR3 protein: CASSYRGQFYGYTF

J gene: TRBJ1-1
clone size: .
D gene: TRBD1
V gene: TRBV6-6
CDR3 DNA: TGTGCCAGCAGACCCCGGGACAGGGGGCGATCCACTGAAGCTTTCTTT
CDR3 protein: CASRPRDRGRSTEAFF

J gene: TRBJ2-3
clone size: .
D gene: TRBD1
V gene: TRBV5-1
CDR3 DNA: TGCGCCAGCAGCTGGACAGGGTTCACAGATACGCAGTATTTT
CDR3 protein: CASSWTGFTDTQYF

J gene: TRBJ1-3
clone size: .
D gene: .
V gene: TRBV19
CDR3 DNA: TGTGCCAGTAGTATAGGAGGAGGGAGCTCTGGAAACACCATATATTTT
CDR3 protein: CASSIGGGSSGNTIYF

J gene: TRBJ2-5
clone size: .
D gene: TRBD1
V gene: TRBV18
CDR3 DNA: TGTGCCAGCTCACGGACAGGCCAAGAGACCCAGTACTTC
CDR3 protein: CASSRTGQETQYF

J gene: TRBJ2-4
clone size: .
D gene: TRBD2
V gene: TRBV30
CDR3 DNA: TGTGCCTGGAGTGGGACTAGAACCTCCGGAGCCAAAAACATTCAGTACTTC
CDR3 protein: CAWSGTRTSGAKNIQYF

J gene: TRBJ2-5
clone size: .
D gene: .
V gene: TRBV6-5
CDR3 DNA: TGTGCCAGCAGTGGAGGACGGCAAGAGACCCAGTACTTC
CDR3 protein: CASSGGRQETQYF

J gene: TRBJ2-3
clone size: .
D gene: TRBD1
V gene: TRBV7-3
CDR3 DNA: TGTGCCAGCAGCCGGACAGGGACGACAGATACGCAGTATTTT
CDR3 protein: CASSRTGTTDTQYF

J gene: TRBJ1-2
clone size: .
D gene: TRBD1
V gene: TRBV18
CDR3 DNA: TGTGCCAGCTCACCAGTAGGCAGGGGGAACTATGGCTACACCTTC
CDR3 protein: CASSPVGRGNYGYTF

J gene: TRBJ1-1
clone size: few
D gene: TRBD1
V gene: TRBV6-5
CDR3 DNA: TGTGCCAGCCGTGGACAGGGTCTGAACACTGAAGCTTTCTTT
CDR3 protein: CASRGQGLNTEAFF

J gene: TRBJ2-3
clone size: .
D gene: .
V gene: TRBV2
CDR3 DNA: TGTGCCAGCAGGGAGGAACGCCGGTTCTCGGATACGCAGTATTTT
CDR3 protein: CASREERRFSDTQYF

J gene: TRBJ2-4
clone size: once
D gene: TRBD1
V gene: TRBV5-1
CDR3 DNA: TGCGCCAGCAGCCTAGGACAGGGTATAAACATTCAGTACTTC
CDR3 protein: CASSLGQGINIQYF

J gene: TRBJ1-4
clone size: .
D gene: TRBD1
V gene: TRBV7-2
CDR3 DNA: TGTGCCAGCAGCTTAGCGACCCGACAGGGGAAGGGTGAAAAACTGTTTTTT
CDR3 protein: CASSLATRQGKGEKLFF

J gene: TRBJ2-6
clone size: once
D gene: TRBD1
V gene: TRBV18
CDR3 DNA: TGTGCCAGCTCACCGCCCCGGGACAGGGTTCCAGCAGAGTGGGCCAACGTCCTGACTTTC
CDR3 protein: CASSPPRDRVPAEWANVLTF

J gene: TRBJ1-5
clone size: .
D gene: .
V gene: TRBV9
CDR3 DNA: TGTGCCAGCAACGTAGGTGGGGAGAGCAATCAGCCCCAGCATTTT
CDR3 protein: CASNVGGESNQPQHF

J gene: TRBJ2-5
clone size: .
D gene: TRBD2
V gene: TRBV7-8
CDR3 DNA: TGTGCCAGCAGCACCCACCGACTAGCGGGGTTCCTAGAGACCCAGTACTTC
CDR3 protein: CASSTHRLAGFLETQYF

J gene: TRBJ2-7
clone size: .
D gene: .
V gene: TRBV5-8
CDR3 DNA: TGTGCCAGCAGCCCGACACGGGGCGAGCAGTACTTC
CDR3 protein: CASSPTRGEQYF

J gene: TRBJ1-1
clone size: .
D gene: .
V gene: TRBV2
CDR3 DNA: TGTGCCAGCCGGGAACAGGGCAACACTGAAGCTTTCTTT
CDR3 protein: CASREQGNTEAFF

J gene: TRBJ2-1
clone size: .
D gene: TRBD2
V gene: TRBV2
CDR3 DNA: TGTGCCAGGGAAGCGGGGGGGCGTTCAAATGAGCAGTTCTTC
CDR3 protein: CAREAGGRSNEQFF

J gene: TRBJ2-3
clone size: once
D gene: TRBD2
V gene: TRBV2
CDR3 DNA: TGTGCCTTTCGCCTCATCGGGGGAGGGAGAGATACGCAGTATTTT
CDR3 protein: CAFRLIGGGRDTQYF

J gene: TRBJ1-2
clone size: .
D gene: .
V gene: TRBV30
CDR3 DNA: TGTGCCTGGACTGAACAGGGATTGAGCTACACCTTC
CDR3 protein: CAWTEQGLSYTF

J gene: TRBJ1-1
clone size: .
D gene: .
V gene: TRBV7-6
CDR3 DNA: TGTGCCAGCAGCAAACAAGAGACAACCACTGAAGCTTTCTTT
CDR3 protein: CASSKQETTTEAFF

J gene: TRBJ2-7
clone size: .
D gene: .
V gene: TRBV27
CDR3 DNA: TGTGCCAGCAGTTGGCAGGCCTCCTACGAGCAGTACTTC
CDR3 protein: CASSWQASYEQYF

J gene: TRBJ2-1
clone size: .
D gene: .
V gene: TRBV5-1
CDR3 DNA: TGCGCCAGCAGCTTGGCCTTCGGTGAGCAGTTCTTC
CDR3 protein: CASSLAFGEQFF

J gene: TRBJ1-5
clone size: .
D gene: .
V gene: TRBV12-5
CDR3 DNA: TGTGCTAGTGCCCGGGACACCTATCAGCCCCAGCATTTT
CDR3 protein: CASARDTYQPQHF

J gene: TRBJ1-2
clone size: .
D gene: TRBD1
V gene: TRBV19
CDR3 DNA: TGTGCCAGTAGTACCGTTAACAGGGGAGTCTATGGCTACACCTTC
CDR3 protein: CASSTVNRGVYGYTF

J gene: TRBJ2-7
clone size: .
D gene: TRBD2
V gene: TRBV15
CDR3 DNA: TGTGCCACCGGGCTAGCGGGTCGGAACGAGCAGTACTTC
CDR3 protein: CATGLAGRNEQYF

J gene: TRBJ2-5
clone size: .
D gene: .
V gene: TRBV7-8
CDR3 DNA: TGTGCCAGCAGCTTACAGGGCATGGGGACCCAGTACTTC
CDR3 protein: CASSLQGMGTQYF

J gene: TRBJ1-1
clone size: once
D gene: .
V gene: TRBV5-6
CDR3 DNA: TGTGCCAGCAGCGCGGAGGGGCGAGGGACTGAAGCTTTCTTT
CDR3 protein: CASSAEGRGTEAFF

J gene: TRBJ2-5
clone size: .
D gene: .
V gene: TRBV7-2
CDR3 DNA: TGTGCCAGCAGCTTAGGGGGCAGCCAAGAGACCCAGTACTTC
CDR3 protein: CASSLGGSQETQYF

J gene: TRBJ2-7
clone size: .
D gene: .
V gene: TRBV4-1
CDR3 DNA: TGCGCCAGCAGCCAACGTTTTGGGGGGGCTGGAGAGCAGTACTTC
CDR3 protein: CASSQRFGGAGEQYF

J gene: TRBJ2-1
clone size: .
D gene: .
V gene: TRBV11-2
CDR3 DNA: TGTGCCAGCAGCTTAGATCGGGTTAACAATGAGCAGTTCTTC
CDR3 protein: CASSLDRVNNEQFF

J gene: TRBJ1-4
clone size: .
D gene: .
V gene: TRBV11-2
CDR3 DNA: TGTGCCAGCAGCTTAGGACAGAGTAGTAATGAAAAACTGTTTTTT
CDR3 protein: CASSLGQSSNEKLFF

J gene: TRBJ2-2
clone size: .
D gene: TRBD2
V gene: TRBV19
CDR3 DNA: TGTGCCAGTAGTAAAGGACTAGCGGGGGCCTACACCGGGGAGCTGTTTTTT
CDR3 protein: CASSKGLAGAYTGELFF

J gene: TRBJ1-3
clone size: .
D gene: .
V gene: TRBV9
CDR3 DNA: TGTGCCAGCAGCGTGACAGTTAGCTCTGGAAACACCATATATTTT
CDR3 protein: CASSVTVSSGNTIYF

J gene: TRBJ1-5
clone size: .
D gene: .
V gene: TRBV5-6
CDR3 DNA: TGTGCCAGCAGTTCGGCAGGGGTTGGCCAGCCCCAGCATTTT
CDR3 protein: CASSSAGVGQPQHF

J gene: TRBJ2-5
clone size: .
D gene: .
V gene: TRBV6-6
CDR3 DNA: TGTGCCAGCAGTCAAGCCGGGACAAGGGGAGAGACCCAGTACTTC
CDR3 protein: CASSQAGTRGETQYF

J gene: TRBJ2-1
clone size: .
D gene: TRBD1
V gene: TRBV7-3
CDR3 DNA: TGTGCCAGCAGCCGACAGGGGGTGAGCTCCTACAATGAGCAGTTCTTC
CDR3 protein: CASSRQGVSSYNEQFF

J gene: TRBJ1-6
clone size: .
D gene: .
V gene: TRBV2
CDR3 DNA: TGTGCCAGCAGCGGTGGAGGGCCGAGCTCCTATAATTCACCCCTCCACTTT
CDR3 protein: CASSGGGPSSYNSPLHF

J gene: TRBJ1-5
clone size: .
D gene: TRBD1
V gene: TRBV18
CDR3 DNA: TGTGCCAGCTCACCCAAACCCGGACAGGGAGAAAATCAGCCCCAGCATTTT
CDR3 protein: CASSPKPGQGENQPQHF

J gene: TRBJ2-7
clone size: .
D gene: .
V gene: TRBV6-5
CDR3 DNA: TGTGCCAGCAGTGCCCCATGGGAGCGCGAGCAGTACTTC
CDR3 protein: CASSAPWEREQYF

J gene: TRBJ2-7
clone size: .
D gene: .
V gene: TRBV19
CDR3 DNA: TGTGCCAGTAGTATAGATCTTCCCAGGGCCCACGAGCAGTACTTC
CDR3 protein: CASSIDLPRAHEQYF

J gene: TRBJ2-1
clone size: once
D gene: TRBD2
V gene: TRBV7-2
CDR3 DNA: TGTGCCAGCAGCTTTCTAGCGGGGGCCCCGGGGAATGAGCAGTTCTTC
CDR3 protein: CASSFLAGAPGNEQFF

J gene: TRBJ2-3
clone size: .
D gene: .
V gene: TRBV9
CDR3 DNA: TGTGCCAGCAGCGCCGATCCAGGGGCCACAGATACGCAGTATTTT
CDR3 protein: CASSADPGATDTQYF

J gene: TRBJ2-7
clone size: .
D gene: .
V gene: TRBV5-1
CDR3 DNA: TGCGCCAGCAAAAGGGGGGGCGGCGGTCAGGCCTACGAGCAGTACTTC
CDR3 protein: CASKRGGGGQAYEQYF

J gene: TRBJ2-1
clone size: .
D gene: TRBD1
V gene: TRBV15
CDR3 DNA: TGTGCCACCAGCAGAGATTCAATCGGGACAGGGGCCAATGAGCAGTTCTTC
CDR3 protein: CATSRDSIGTGANEQFF

J gene: TRBJ2-3
clone size: .
D gene: .
V gene: TRBV4-2
CDR3 DNA: TGTGCCAGCAGCCAAGAAGCGGATACGCAGTATTTT
CDR3 protein: CASSQEADTQYF

J gene: TRBJ1-6
clone size: .
D gene: TRBD1
V gene: TRBV2
CDR3 DNA: TGTGCCACAACAGGGGGCAATTCACCCCTCCACTTT
CDR3 protein: CATTGGNSPLHF

J gene: TRBJ2-7
clone size: .
D gene: .
V gene: TRBV15
CDR3 DNA: TGTGCCACCAGCAGCATGCCAAGGACAGCCTCCTACGAGCAGTACTTC
CDR3 protein: CATSSMPRTASYEQYF

J gene: TRBJ2-3
clone size: .
D gene: .
V gene: TRBV9
CDR3 DNA: TGTGCCAGCAGCTCCCTCGGGAGCTCATCGGATACGCAGTATTTT
CDR3 protein: CASSSLGSSSDTQYF

J gene: TRBJ1-1
clone size: .
D gene: .
V gene: TRBV5-1
CDR3 DNA: TGCGCCAGCAGCACTGGGGACTTTCTAGGTATTGAAGCTTTCTTT
CDR3 protein: CASSTGDFLGIEAFF

J gene: TRBJ2-3
clone size: .
D gene: TRBD1
V gene: TRBV7-9
CDR3 DNA: TGTGCCAGCAGCTCGGGACAGGGACAAGATACGCAGTATTTT
CDR3 protein: CASSSGQGQDTQYF

J gene: TRBJ1-1
clone size: few
D gene: TRBD1
V gene: TRBV5-5
CDR3 DNA: TGTGCCAGCAGCGGACAGGTGGGCACTGAAGCTTTCTTT
CDR3 protein: CASSGQVGTEAFF